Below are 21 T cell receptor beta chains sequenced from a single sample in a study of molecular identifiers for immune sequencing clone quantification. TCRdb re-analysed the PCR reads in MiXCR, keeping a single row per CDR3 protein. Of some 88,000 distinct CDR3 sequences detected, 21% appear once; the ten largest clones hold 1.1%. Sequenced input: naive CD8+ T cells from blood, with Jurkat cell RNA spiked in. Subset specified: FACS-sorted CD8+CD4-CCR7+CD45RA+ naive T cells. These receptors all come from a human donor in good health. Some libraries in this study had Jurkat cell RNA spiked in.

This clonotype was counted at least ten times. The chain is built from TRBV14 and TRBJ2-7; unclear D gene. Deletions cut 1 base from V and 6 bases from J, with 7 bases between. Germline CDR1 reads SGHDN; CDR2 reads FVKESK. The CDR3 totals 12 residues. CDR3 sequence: CASSQGPLEQYF. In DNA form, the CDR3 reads TGTGCCAGCAGCCAAGGCCCCCTCGAGCAGTACTTC. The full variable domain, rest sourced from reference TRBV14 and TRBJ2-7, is EAGVTQFPSHSVIEKGQTVTLRCDPISGHDNLYWYRRVMGKEIKFLLHFVKESKQDESGMPNNRFLAERTGGTYSTLKVQPAELEDSGVYFCASSQGPLEQYFGPGTRLTVT.

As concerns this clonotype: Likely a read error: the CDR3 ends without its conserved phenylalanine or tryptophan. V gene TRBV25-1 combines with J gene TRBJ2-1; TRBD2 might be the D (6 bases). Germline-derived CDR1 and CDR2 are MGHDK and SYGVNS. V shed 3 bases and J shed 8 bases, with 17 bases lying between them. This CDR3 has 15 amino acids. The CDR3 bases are TGTGCCAGCAGTGAGGGCGGGAAGGGGAACTATGAGCAGTTCCTC. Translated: CASSEGGKGNYEQFL.

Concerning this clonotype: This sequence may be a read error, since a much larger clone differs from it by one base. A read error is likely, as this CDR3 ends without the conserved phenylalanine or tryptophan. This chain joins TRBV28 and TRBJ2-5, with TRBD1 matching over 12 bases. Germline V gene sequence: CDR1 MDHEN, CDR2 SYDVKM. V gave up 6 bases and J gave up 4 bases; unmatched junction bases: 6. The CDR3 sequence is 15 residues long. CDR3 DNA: TGTGCCAGCAGAGCCGGGACAGGGGGCGTAGAGACCCAGTACTGC. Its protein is CASRAGTGGVETQYC.

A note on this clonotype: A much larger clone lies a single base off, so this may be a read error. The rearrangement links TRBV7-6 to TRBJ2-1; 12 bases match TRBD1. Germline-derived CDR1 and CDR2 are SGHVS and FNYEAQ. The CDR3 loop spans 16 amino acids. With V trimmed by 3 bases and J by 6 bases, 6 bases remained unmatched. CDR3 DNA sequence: TGTGCCAGCAGCTTTGGGGACAGGGGGCCGAGCAATGAGCAGTTCTTC. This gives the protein CASSFGDRGPSNEQFF.

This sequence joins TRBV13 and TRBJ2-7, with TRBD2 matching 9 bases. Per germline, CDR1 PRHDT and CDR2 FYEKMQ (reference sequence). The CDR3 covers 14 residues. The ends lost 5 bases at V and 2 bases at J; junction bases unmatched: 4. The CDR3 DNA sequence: TGTGCCAGCAGCAAAGCGGGGGGCGCCTACGAGCAGTACTTC. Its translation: CASSKAGGAYEQYF.

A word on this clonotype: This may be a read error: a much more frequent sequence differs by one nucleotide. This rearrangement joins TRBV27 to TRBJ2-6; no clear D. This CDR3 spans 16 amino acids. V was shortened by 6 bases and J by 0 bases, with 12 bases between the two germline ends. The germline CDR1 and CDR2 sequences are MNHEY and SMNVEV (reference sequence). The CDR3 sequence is CASSPTRASGANVLTF. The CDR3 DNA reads TGTGCCAGCAGCCCCACCCGGGCCTCTGGGGCCAACGTCCTGACTTTC.

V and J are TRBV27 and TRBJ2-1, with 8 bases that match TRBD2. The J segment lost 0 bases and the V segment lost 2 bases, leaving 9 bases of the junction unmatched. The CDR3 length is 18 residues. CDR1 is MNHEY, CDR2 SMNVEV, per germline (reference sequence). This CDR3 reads CASSLGSISGSSYNEQFF. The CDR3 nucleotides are TGTGCCAGCAGTTTAGGCTCCATAAGCGGGAGCTCCTACAATGAGCAGTTCTTC.

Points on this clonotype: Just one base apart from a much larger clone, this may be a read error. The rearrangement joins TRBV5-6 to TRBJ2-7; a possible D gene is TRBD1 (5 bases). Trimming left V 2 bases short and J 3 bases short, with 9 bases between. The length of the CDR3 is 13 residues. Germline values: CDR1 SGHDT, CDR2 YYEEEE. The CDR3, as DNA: TGTGCCAGCAGCTTTGGGGCCTACTACGAGCAGTACTTC. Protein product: CASSFGAYYEQYF. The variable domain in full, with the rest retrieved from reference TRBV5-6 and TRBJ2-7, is DAGVTQSPTHLIKTRGQQVTLRCSPKSGHDTVSWYQQALGQGPQFIFQYYEEEERQRGNFPDRFSGHQFPNYSSELNVNALLLGDSALYLCASSFGAYYEQYFGPGTRLTVT.

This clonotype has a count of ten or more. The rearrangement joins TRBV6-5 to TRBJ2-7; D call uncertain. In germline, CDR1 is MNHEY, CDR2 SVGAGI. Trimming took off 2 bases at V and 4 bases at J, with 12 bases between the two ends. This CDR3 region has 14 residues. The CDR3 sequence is CASSYRTATYEQYF. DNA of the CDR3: TGTGCCAGCAGTTACAGGACGGCGACATACGAGCAGTACTTC.

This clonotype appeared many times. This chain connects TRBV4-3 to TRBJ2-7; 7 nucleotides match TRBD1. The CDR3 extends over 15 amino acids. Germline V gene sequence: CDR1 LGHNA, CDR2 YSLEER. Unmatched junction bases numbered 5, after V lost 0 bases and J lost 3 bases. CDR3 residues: CASSQDKTGYYEQYF. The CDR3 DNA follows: TGCGCCAGCAGCCAAGACAAGACAGGGTACTACGAGCAGTACTTC.

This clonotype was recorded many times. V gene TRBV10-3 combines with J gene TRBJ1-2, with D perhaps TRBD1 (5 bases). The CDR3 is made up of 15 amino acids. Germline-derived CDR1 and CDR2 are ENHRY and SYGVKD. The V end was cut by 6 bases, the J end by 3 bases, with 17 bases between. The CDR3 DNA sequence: TGTGCCATCAGGGAATACCATCAGGGTTACTATGGCTACACCTTC. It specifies CAIREYHQGYYGYTF.

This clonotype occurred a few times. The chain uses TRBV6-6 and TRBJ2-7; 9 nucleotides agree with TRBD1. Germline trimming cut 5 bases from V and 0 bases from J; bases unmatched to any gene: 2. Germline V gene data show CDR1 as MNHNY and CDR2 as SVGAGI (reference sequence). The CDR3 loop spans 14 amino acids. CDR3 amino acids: CASSRTGVSYEQYF. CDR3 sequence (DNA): TGTGCCAGCAGTCGGACAGGGGTCTCCTACGAGCAGTACTTC.

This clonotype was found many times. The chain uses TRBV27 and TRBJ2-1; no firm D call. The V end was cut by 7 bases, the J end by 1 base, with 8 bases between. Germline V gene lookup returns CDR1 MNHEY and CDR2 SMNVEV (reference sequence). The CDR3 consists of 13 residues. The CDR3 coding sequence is TGTGCCAGCAAAGCGAGATCCTACAATGAGCAGTTCTTC. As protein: CASKARSYNEQFF.

The CDR3 sequence: CASSPPGFNYEQYF. CDR3 DNA sequence: TGTGCCAGCAGCCCCCCGGGGTTTAACTACGAGCAGTACTTC. This chain connects TRBV7-6 to TRBJ2-7; perhaps TRBD2 as D (5 bases). The CDR3 consists of 14 residues. The V end lost 5 bases, the J end lost 3 bases, and 14 bases lay between the germline ends. CDR1 SGHVS and CDR2 FNYEAQ come from the germline V gene.

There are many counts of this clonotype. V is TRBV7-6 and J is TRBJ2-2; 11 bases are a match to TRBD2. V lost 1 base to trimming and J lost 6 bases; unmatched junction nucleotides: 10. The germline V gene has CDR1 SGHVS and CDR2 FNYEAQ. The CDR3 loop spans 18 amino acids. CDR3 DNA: TGTGCCAGCAGCTTAGTGGCGACTAGCGGGACTGCCCCCGGGGAGCTGTTTTTT. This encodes CASSLVATSGTAPGELFF.

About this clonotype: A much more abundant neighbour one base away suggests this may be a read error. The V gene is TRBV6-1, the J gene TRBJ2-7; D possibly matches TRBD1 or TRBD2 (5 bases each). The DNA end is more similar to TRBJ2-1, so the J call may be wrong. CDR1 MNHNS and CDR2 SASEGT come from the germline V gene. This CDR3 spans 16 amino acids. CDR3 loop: CASSETVSGSSYEQFF. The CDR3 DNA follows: TGTGCCAGCAGTGAAACGGTATCAGGGAGCTCCTACGAGCAGTTCTTC.

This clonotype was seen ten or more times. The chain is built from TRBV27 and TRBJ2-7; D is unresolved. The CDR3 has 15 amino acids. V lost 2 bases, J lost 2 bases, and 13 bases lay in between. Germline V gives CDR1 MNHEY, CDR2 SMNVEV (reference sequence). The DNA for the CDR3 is TGTGCCAGCAGTTTAGGCCTAGGGTACACCTACGAGCAGTACTTC. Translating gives CASSLGLGYTYEQYF.

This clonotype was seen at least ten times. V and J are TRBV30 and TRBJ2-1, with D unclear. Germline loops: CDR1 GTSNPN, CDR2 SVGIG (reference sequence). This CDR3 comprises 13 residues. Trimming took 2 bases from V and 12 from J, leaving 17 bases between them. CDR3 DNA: TGTGCCTGGAGTCAATTGGGGTCCGCCCCGCAGTTCTTC. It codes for CAWSQLGSAPQFF.

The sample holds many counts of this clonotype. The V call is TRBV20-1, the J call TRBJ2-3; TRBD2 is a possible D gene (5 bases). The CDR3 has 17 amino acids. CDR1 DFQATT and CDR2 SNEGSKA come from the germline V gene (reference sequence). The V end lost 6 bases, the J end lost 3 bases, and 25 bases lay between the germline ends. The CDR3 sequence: CSAMTLSGPPPTDTQYF. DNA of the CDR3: TGCAGTGCCATGACCCTAAGCGGACCCCCCCCGACAGATACGCAGTATTTT.

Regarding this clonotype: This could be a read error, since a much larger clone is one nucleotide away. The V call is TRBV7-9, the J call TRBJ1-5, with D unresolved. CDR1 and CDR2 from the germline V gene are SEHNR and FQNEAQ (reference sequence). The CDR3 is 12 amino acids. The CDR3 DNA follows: TGTGCCAGCAGTCCATACAATCAGCCCCGGCATTTT. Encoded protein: CASSPYNQPRHF.

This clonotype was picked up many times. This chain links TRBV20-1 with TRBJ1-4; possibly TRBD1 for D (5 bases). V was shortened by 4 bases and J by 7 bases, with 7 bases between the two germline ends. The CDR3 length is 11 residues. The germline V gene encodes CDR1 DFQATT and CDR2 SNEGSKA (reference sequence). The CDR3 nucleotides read TGCAGTGCTAACGGGGCTGAAAAACTGTTTTTT. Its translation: CSANGAEKLFF.